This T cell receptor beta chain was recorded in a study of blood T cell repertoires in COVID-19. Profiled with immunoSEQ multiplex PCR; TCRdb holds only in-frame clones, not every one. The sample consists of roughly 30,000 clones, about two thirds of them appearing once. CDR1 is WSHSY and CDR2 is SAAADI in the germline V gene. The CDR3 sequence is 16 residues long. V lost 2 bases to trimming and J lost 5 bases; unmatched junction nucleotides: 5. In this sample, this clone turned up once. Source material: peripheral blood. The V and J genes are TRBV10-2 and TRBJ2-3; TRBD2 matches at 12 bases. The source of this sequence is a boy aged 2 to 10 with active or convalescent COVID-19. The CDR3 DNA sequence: TGCGCCAGCAGTGAGAATCTAGCGGGGGGGCGAGATACGCAGTATTTT. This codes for CASSENLAGGRDTQYF.